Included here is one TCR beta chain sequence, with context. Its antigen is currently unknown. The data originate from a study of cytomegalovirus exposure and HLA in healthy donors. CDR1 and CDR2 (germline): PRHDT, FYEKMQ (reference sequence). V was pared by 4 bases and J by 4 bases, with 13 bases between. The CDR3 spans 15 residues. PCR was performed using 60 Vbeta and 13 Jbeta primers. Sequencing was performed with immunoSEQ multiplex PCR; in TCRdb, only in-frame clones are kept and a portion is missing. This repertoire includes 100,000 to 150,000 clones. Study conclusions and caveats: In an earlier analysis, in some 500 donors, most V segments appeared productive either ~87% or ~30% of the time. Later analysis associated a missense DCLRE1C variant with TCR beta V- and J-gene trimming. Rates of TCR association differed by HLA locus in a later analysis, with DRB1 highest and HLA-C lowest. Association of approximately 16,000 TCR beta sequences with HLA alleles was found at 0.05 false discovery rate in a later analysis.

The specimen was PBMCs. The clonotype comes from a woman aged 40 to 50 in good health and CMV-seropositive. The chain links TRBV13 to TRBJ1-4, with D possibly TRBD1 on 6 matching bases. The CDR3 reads CASSSRQVNNEKLFF. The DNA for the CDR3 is TGTGCCAGCAGCTCGAGACAGGTCAATAATGAAAAACTGTTTTTT. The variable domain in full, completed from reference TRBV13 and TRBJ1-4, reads AAGVIQSPRHLIKEKRETATLKCYPIPRHDTVYWYQQGPGQDPQFLISFYEKMQSDKGSIPDRFSAQQFSDYHSELNMSSLELGDSALYFCASSSRQVNNEKLFFGSGTQLSVL.